This record concerns one TCR beta chain sequence. It has no known antigen specificity. No base-level quality is on record; no much larger clone is a single base apart. The library was produced with the immunoSEQ multiplex PCR assay. For the multiplex PCR, a mixture combining 60 forward primers for TCR Vbeta segments and 13 reverse primers for TCR Jbeta segments was used. The CDR3 region of rearranged TCR beta genes was amplified from genomic DNA with a multiplex PCR assay. Amplified TCR beta libraries were sequenced as 87-base-pair reads on the Illumina HiSeq System. Per the original workflow: In a later analysis, 77 million or so unique TCR beta chains were counted across the roughly 610 repertoires, and roughly 11 million of these chains were shared by at least two donors. Raw reads were error-corrected and collapsed into unique sequences by a nearest-neighbor algorithm in which closely related sequences were merged to remove PCR and sequencing errors. CDR3 sequences were aligned to IMGT reference sequences to assign V, D and J gene segments. For a sequence to be retained, a match of at least six nucleotides was required to both a V gene segment and a J gene segment. Rearrangements were called productive when the CDR3 lacked stop codons and stayed in frame with V and J; all others were non-productive. Following IMGT convention, CDR3 was defined as the stretch from the second conserved V-encoded cysteine to the conserved J-encoded phenylalanine. The earlier analysis of approximately 500 of the donors excluded sequences that lacked an unambiguous match to a single V gene segment. An earlier analysis of several hundred of the donors called V segments functional above 56.7% productive rearrangements and segregating when the between-donor standard deviation exceeded 5%. A statistical classification framework was built for diagnosing cytomegalovirus status from the catalog of TCR beta chain sequences. In a later analysis, TCR nucleotide sequences were compared against IMGT/GENE-DB human TR gene sequences so that V and J genes could be assigned. Using the TCRdist pipeline, a later analysis assigned CDR3 sequences along with most-parsimonious VDJ recombination scenarios. In a later analysis, every TCR beta chain was defined by the combination of its CDR3 amino acid sequence and its V-gene family, and reads without a unique V-gene family were dropped. A later analysis removed 592 highly shared, low-generation-probability nucleotide sequences to deal with suspected cross-contamination and a sequencing artifact. In a later analysis, a clonal expansion index was calculated for each public chain from normalized within-repertoire ranks of inferred template counts. In a later analysis, generation probabilities were computed with a VDJ recombination model fitted to out-of-frame rearrangements, and the resulting probabilities were checked against IGoR. In a later analysis, hypergeometric tests were used to score TCR-TCR, TCR-HLA and TCR-CMV co-occurrence, with a repertoire-size bias correction applied to TCR pairs. A later analysis estimated false discovery rates by permuting HLA or CMV assignments 20 times. A later analysis grouped co-occurring TCRs with DBSCAN, adding TCRdist sequence similarity when clustering within HLA-allele-positive subsets. Co-occurrence clustering excluded repertoires with fewer than 30,000 or more than 120,000 public chains, plus five with anomalous nucleotide sharing. Drawn from immuneACCESS, this table holds only the in-frame rearrangements with V and J called that TCRdb kept. Clones are partly lost; checked studies trace under half to an unresolved V gene and leave the rest unexplained. V and J calls plus clone size are reproduced from that table; the DNA served to infer D and trimming. In all, the sample holds 210,000 or so clones, and around 73% of those were seen once. The ten largest clones capture roughly 2.1% of the sample.

The sample originates from a study of cytomegalovirus exposure and HLA in healthy donors (dated by TCRdb to 2015 to 2018). About the full investigation: An earlier analysis of 587 of the donors reported more than 250 Gb of sequence data and approximately 110 million unique TCR beta sequences from roughly 200 million T cells. To predict cytomegalovirus infection status, the study brought together high-throughput TCR immunosequencing, statistical association of individual TCRs with disease status, and machine learning. The study profiled the T cell repertoires of 500 to 800 subjects by immunosequencing and related them to cytomegalovirus serostatus. Donor age, sex, ethnicity and CMV serostatus were compiled alongside the repertoire data. In an earlier analysis of about 590 of the donors, high-throughput TCR beta sequencing was used to judge whether each TCR beta V gene segment behaved as functional or pseudogenic. The number of donors typed differed by locus, with 629-630 for A, B, C, DRB1 and DQB1, more than 500 for DQA1, 600 to 610 for DPA1, and under 490 for DPB1. In a later analysis, previously published TCR beta repertoires from fewer than 750 donors were re-analyzed and high-resolution HLA genotyping was added so that TCR occurrence patterns could be studied. Rather than drawing on any new phenotypic data, the later analysis identified candidate immune exposures from TCR beta sequences and the way those sequences occurred across donors. Approximately 300 gigabases of sequencing data and around 85 million unique TCR sequences made up an early release that covered over 550 HLA-typed donors. Both class I and class II loci were covered by HLA typing, at four-digit resolution. The study aimed to test whether cataloging public T cell receptors could reveal signatures of past pathogen exposure. In a later genetic analysis, genome-wide SNP genotypes for 398 of the 666 donors were used, and that subset was treated as a discovery cohort. Roughly 5 DR-DQ haplotypes were treated as single units for association and clustering because of strong linkage in the cohort. Among approximately 370 genotyped donors of the cohort, an average of approximately 200,000 unique TCR beta nucleotide sequences was sequenced per donor, of which roughly 17% were non-productive. All discovery cohort repertoires had been generated using a single sequencing platform. Besides the first cohort of under 700 subjects, a separate validation cohort made up of over 100 different subjects was used. Of the roughly 430 genotyped donors, 65% to 90% fell in the genetic ancestry cluster associated with self-reported Caucasian donors.

The cohort comprised some 730 healthy bone marrow donors. All cohort members were sampled while nominally healthy, although unrecorded immune exposures were likely present. The donor was CMV seropositive and was included in the group of about 290 seropositive cohort members. Each donor provided a peripheral blood sample, and peripheral blood mononuclear cells were used for TCR beta sequencing. Genomic DNA extraction from the blood cell samples was performed with the Qiagen DNeasy Blood Extraction Kit. V is clipped by 4 bases and J by 6 bases, and the sequence between their germline boundaries is 22 bases long. CDR1 is given as MDHEN and CDR2 as SYDVKM, both from the germline V gene. The CDR3, from cysteine to phenylalanine, totals 16 residues. Only CDR3 DNA is held: 48 bases, read in frame from base 1. Findings and caveats that apply to the study as a whole: Because the 87-base-pair reads could not distinguish some IMGT-functional V segments, including TRBV6-2 and TRBV6-3, those segments were excluded. Because HLA typing was unavailable for some donors at each locus, only the typed subset was used in association tests. Because counts were too low, about 15 rarely observed V segments, including chromosome 9 orphons, were left out of the earlier analysis of 587 of the donors. According to a later analysis, parvovirus B19, influenza, CMV and Epstein-Barr virus appeared linked to several top co-occurrence clusters. Most TCR sequences were seen in very few donors, while some public TCRs were found in many individuals. When HLA alleles, especially DR and DQ, strongly co-occurred, attributing TCR associations to individual alleles was difficult. In a later analysis, the rate of TCR association differed among HLA loci, with DRB1 alleles having the most associated TCRs and HLA-C alleles having the fewest. A later genetic analysis associated a missense DCLRE1C variant with V-gene and J-gene trimming of TCR beta chains, and an independent cohort replicated the association. In this cohort, only TCR beta chains were sequenced, and detectable features were limited by the absence of alpha or paired-chain data. A few of the identified cytomegalovirus-associated TCR beta chains were confirmed in vitro to be specific for cytomegalovirus antigens. CMV serostatus was the only immune exposure information available for the cohort. The classifier was reported to diagnose cytomegalovirus status with high specificity and sensitivity in both the original and validation cohorts. The authors suggested that the approach could potentially be extended to other disease states and immunological phenotypes. In the study, approximately 150 TCR beta chains were listed as associated with cytomegalovirus. Sequencing depth was assumed to be roughly uniform across donors in the presence/absence analyses, though that assumption may not hold. In a later genetic analysis, fewer N-insertions in productive TCRs were reported among donors in an Asian-associated ancestry cluster than the roughly 710-donor mean. In an earlier analysis of roughly 560 of the donors, most TCR beta V segments were observed in productive rearrangements about 90% or about 30% of the time, broadly matching IMGT annotations. In a later analysis, HLA-associated TCR beta chains were found to be more clonally expanded and to have lower generation probabilities than equally common non-associated chains. A later analysis associated 17,000 or so TCR beta sequences with specific HLA alleles at a false discovery rate of 0.05. A further reported finding was that TCR beta sequences accurately predicted the HLA-A and HLA-B alleles for most subjects in the first cohort. The sequencing pipeline was judged likely to have produced a cluster of highly shared sequence variants as a technical artifact. Linkage disequilibrium might explain the correlated functional status among segregating V segments, but an unknown experimental factor could not be ruled out. In a later analysis, most CMV-associated TCR beta chains were found to appear HLA-restricted, with HLA associations seemingly driven largely by CMV exposure.

The sequence was obtained from a woman in her thirties in good health and CMV-seropositive. The chain is encoded by TRBV28 joined to TRBJ2-7, and the D gene may be TRBD1, 5 bases matching. Specimen: PBMCs. The DNA sequence is as follows: TGTGCCAGCAGTTCCCCGGCGGTTGGGGCGCTCGGCGAGCAGTACTTC. It codes for CASSSPAVGALGEQYF.